This T cell receptor (beta chain) was sequenced for a study of blood T cell repertoires in COVID-19. About the study: The origin of the acute and convalescent COVID-19 samples was the United States, Italy and Spain. PBMCs, B-cell-depleted T cells, or T cells were the source of the cDNA or gDNA that made up the material.

Cohorts were assigned according to the clinical history that participants reported. Germline-derived CDR1 and CDR2 are PRHDT and FYEKMQ (reference sequence). The ends lost 6 bases at V and 0 bases at J; junction bases unmatched: 3. The CDR3 has 14 residues. Per the authors' pipeline: Amplification of reference gene primers was used by the study to estimate nucleated cell counts. Assay: immunoSEQ multiplex PCR; the TCRdb copy retains only in-frame clones and omits some. V and J calls and clone size are given by that table; D and trimming were obtained from the DNA. The table shows 250,000 to 300,000 clones, with roughly 90% occurring only once.

The chain uses TRBV13 and TRBJ2-7; 9 nucleotides line up with TRBD1. The TCR sequence derives from a man aged 35 to 55 who had recovered from COVID-19. The sample comprised PBMCs or T cells enriched from blood (not recorded which). CDR3 protein: CASSPGQGSYEQYF. In DNA form, the CDR3 reads TGTGCCAGCAGTCCGGGACAGGGCTCCTACGAGCAGTACTTC.